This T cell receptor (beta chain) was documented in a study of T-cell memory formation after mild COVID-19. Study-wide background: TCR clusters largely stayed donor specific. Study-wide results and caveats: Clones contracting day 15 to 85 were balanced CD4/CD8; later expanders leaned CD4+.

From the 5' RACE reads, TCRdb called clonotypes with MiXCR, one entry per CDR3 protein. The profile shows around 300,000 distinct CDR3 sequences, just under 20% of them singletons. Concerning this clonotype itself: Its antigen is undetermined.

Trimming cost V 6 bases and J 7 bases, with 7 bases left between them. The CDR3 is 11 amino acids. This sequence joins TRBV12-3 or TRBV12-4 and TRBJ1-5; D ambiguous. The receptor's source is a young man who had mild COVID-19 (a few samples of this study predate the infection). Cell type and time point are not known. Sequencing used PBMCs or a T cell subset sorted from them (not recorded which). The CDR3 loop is CASRPGQPQHF. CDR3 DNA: TGTGCCAGCAGGCCCGGACAGCCCCAGCATTTT.